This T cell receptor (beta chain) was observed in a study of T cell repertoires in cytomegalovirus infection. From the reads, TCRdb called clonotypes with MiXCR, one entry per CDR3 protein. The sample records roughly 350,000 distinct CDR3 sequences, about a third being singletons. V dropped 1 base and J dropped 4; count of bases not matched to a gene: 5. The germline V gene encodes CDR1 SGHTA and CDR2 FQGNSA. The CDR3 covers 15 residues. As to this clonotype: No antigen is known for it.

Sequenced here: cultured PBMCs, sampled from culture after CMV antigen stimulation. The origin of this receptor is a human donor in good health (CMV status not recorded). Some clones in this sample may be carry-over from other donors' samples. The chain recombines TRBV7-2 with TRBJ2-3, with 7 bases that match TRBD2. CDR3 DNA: TGTGCCAGCAGCTTAGTGGGAGGGCTCCCAGATACGCAGTATTTT. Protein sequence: CASSLVGGLPDTQYF.